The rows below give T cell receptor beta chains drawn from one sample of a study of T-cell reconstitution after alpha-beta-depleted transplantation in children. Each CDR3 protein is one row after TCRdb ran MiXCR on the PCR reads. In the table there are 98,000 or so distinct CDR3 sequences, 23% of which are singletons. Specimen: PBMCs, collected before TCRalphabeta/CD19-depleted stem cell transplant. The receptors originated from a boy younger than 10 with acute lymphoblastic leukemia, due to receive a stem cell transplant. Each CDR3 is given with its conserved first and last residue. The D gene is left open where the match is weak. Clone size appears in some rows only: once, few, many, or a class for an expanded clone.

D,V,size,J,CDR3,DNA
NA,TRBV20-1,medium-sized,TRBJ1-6,CSAREDQGYSPLHF,TGCAGTGCTAGAGAGGATCAGGGTTATTCACCCCTCCACTTT
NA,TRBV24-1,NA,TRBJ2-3,CATSSGGSTDTQYF,TGTGCCACCAGTTCAGGAGGGAGCACAGATACGCAGTATTTT
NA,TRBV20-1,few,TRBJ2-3,CSARDPFALAESTDTQYF,TGCAGTGCTAGAGATCCCTTCGCGCTAGCCGAAAGCACAGATACGCAGTATTTT
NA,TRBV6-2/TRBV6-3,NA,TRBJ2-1,CASSYSNYLGGSSYNEQFF,TGTGCCAGCAGTTACTCGAATTACCTTGGCGGCAGCTCCTACAATGAGCAGTTCTTC
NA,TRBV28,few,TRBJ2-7,CASSLGGFSDEQYF,TGTGCCAGCAGTTTAGGTGGCTTCAGCGACGAGCAGTACTTC
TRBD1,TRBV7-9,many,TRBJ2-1,CASSFGSGQGGNEQFF,TGTGCCAGCAGCTTTGGATCGGGACAGGGGGGCAATGAGCAGTTCTTC
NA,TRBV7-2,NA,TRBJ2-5,CASSFSKETQYF,TGTGCCAGCAGCTTTAGCAAAGAGACCCAGTACTTC
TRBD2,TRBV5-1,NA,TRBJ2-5,CASSLGRLAEGRETQYF,TGCGCCAGCAGCTTGGGAAGACTAGCGGAGGGGCGAGAGACCCAGTACTTC
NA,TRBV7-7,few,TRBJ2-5,CASSSGRTYQETQYF,TGTGCCAGCAGCTCGGGACGTACCTACCAAGAGACCCAGTACTTC
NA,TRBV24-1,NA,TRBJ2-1,CATSVTSPEDYNEQFF,TGTGCCACCAGTGTCACCAGCCCGGAGGACTACAATGAGCAGTTCTTC
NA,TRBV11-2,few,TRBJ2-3,CASSRLPGPDTDTQYF,TGTGCCAGTTCCCGCCTCCCAGGACCCGACACAGATACGCAGTATTTT
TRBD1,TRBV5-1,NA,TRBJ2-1,CASSLGDRYNEQFF,TGCGCCAGCAGCCTGGGGGACAGGTACAATGAGCAGTTCTTC
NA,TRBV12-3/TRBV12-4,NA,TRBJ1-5,CASSEQGLGQPQHF,TGTGCCAGCAGTGAACAGGGTTTAGGCCAGCCCCAGCATTTT
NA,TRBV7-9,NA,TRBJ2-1,CASSPVSGASSYNEQFF,TGTGCCAGCAGCCCCGTTAGCGGCGCGTCCTCCTACAATGAGCAGTTCTTC
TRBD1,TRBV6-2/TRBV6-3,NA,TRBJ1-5,CASSQGTVSNQPQHF,TGTGCCAGCAGTCAAGGGACAGTGAGCAATCAGCCCCAGCATTTT
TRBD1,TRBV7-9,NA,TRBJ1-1,CASSSGQGAPEAFF,TGTGCCAGCAGCTCGGGACAGGGGGCTCCTGAAGCTTTCTTT
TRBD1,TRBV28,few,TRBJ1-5,CASSLSGTGPMSQHF,TGTGCCAGCAGTTTATCCGGGACAGGGCCAATGTCCCAGCATTTT
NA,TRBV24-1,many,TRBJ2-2,CATSDWANPNTGELFF,TGTGCCACCAGTGATTGGGCAAACCCGAACACCGGGGAGCTGTTTTTT
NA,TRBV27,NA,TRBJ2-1,CASSSRDSLTEQFF,TGTGCCAGCAGCTCACGGGACTCCCTTACCGAGCAGTTCTTC
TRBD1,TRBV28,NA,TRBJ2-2,CASRLQGDTGELFF,TGTGCCAGCAGACTACAGGGGGACACCGGGGAGCTGTTTTTT
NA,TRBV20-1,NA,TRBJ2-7,CSARAQQQTYILGEQYF,TGCAGTGCTAGGGCCCAGCAGCAGACATACATCCTCGGCGAGCAGTACTTC
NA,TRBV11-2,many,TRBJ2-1,CASSFSRNNEQFF,TGTGCCAGCAGCTTTTCCCGGAACAATGAGCAGTTCTTC
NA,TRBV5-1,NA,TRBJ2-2,CASSTQGTGELFF,TGCGCCAGCAGCACCCAGGGAACCGGGGAGCTGTTTTTT
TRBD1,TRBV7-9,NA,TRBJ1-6,CASSTQAPGQGVSPLHF,TGTGCCAGCAGCACCCAGGCTCCGGGACAGGGTGTCTCACCCCTCCACTTT
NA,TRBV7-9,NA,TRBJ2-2,CASSPTNLQHTGELFF,TGTGCCAGCAGCCCGACGAACCTACAACATACTGGGGAGCTGTTTTTT
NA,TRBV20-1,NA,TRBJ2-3,CSVEKGRAPDTQYF,TGCAGTGTAGAGAAAGGCCGGGCACCAGATACGCAGTATTTT
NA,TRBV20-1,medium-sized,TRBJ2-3,CSAMGDNTDTQYF,TGCAGTGCTATGGGCGACAACACAGATACGCAGTATTTT
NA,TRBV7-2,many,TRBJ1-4,CASSLRGGYEKLFF,TGTGCCAGCAGCTTGAGGGGAGGCTATGAAAAACTGTTTTTT
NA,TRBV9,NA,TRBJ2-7,CASSVGDNEQYF,TGTGCCAGCAGCGTAGGAGATAACGAGCAGTACTTC
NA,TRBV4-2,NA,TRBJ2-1,CASSQVGLENEQFF,TGTGCCAGCAGCCAAGTCGGACTGGAAAATGAGCAGTTCTTC
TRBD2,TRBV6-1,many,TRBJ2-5,CASGGGSGWHQETQYF,TGTGCCAGTGGAGGAGGTAGCGGGTGGCACCAAGAGACCCAGTACTTC
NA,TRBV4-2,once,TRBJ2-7,CASSQVSDSPYEQYF,TGTGCCAGCAGCCAAGTTAGTGACAGCCCTTACGAGCAGTACTTC
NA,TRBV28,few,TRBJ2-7,CASSLPAYEQYF,TGTGCCAGCAGTTTACCTGCCTACGAGCAGTACTTC
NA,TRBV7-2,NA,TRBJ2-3,CASSLEWADTQYF,TGTGCCAGCAGCCTAGAATGGGCAGATACGCAGTATTTT
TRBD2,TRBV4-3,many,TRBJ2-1,CASSQEYLGRANNEQFF,TGCGCCAGCAGCCAAGAGTATCTCGGGAGGGCGAACAATGAGCAGTTCTTC
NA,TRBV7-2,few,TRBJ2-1,CASSLGPGGGGGEQFF,TGTGCCAGCAGCTTAGGACCAGGGGGCGGGGGCGGTGAGCAGTTCTTC
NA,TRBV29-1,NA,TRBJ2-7,CSVEEGGRYEQYF,TGCAGCGTTGAAGAGGGGGGACGGTACGAGCAGTACTTC
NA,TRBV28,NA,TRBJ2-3,CASSLSSDRDTQYF,TGTGCCAGCAGTTTAAGCTCTGATAGAGATACGCAGTATTTT
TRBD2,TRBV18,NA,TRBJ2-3,CASSPRAGGADTQYF,TGTGCCAGCTCACCACGGGCGGGAGGTGCAGATACGCAGTATTTT
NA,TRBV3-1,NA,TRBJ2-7,CASGESGSPYEQCF,TGTGCCAGCGGGGAGTCTGGTTCCCCCTACGAACAGTGCTTC
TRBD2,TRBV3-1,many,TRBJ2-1,CASSQSLADSPFF,TGTGCCAGCAGCCAGTCACTAGCGGATAGTCCGTTCTTC
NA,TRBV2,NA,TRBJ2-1,CASSPQRRVSYNEQFF,TGTGCCAGCAGCCCCCAGCGGAGGGTCTCCTACAATGAGCAGTTCTTC
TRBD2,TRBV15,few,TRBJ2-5,CATSRTSGGAETQYF,TGTGCCACCAGCAGGACTAGCGGAGGGGCCGAGACCCAGTACTTC
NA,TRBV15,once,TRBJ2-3,CANSRDFTAQYF,TGTGCCAACAGCAGAGATTTCACGGCGCAGTATTTT
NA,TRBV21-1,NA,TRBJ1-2,CASGSRLLPGGYTF,TGTGCCAGCGGTTCCCGACTGCTCCCAGGTGGCTACACCTTC
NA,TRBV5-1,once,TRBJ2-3,CASRLGSSGGARSTDTQYF,TGCGCCAGCAGACTCGGTAGCAGCGGAGGGGCCCGAAGCACAGATACGCAGTATTTT
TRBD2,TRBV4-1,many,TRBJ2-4,CASSQTGTSGAKNIQYF,TGCGCCAGCAGCCAAACCGGGACTAGCGGGGCCAAAAACATTCAGTACTTC
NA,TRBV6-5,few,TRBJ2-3,CASSYHLTDTQYF,TGTGCCAGCAGTTATCATCTCACAGATACGCAGTATTTT
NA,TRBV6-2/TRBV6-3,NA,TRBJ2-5,CASSWDYQETQYF,TGTGCCAGCAGTTGGGACTACCAAGAGACCCAGTACTTC
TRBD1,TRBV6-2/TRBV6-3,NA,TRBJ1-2,CASSYPGQGGGYTF,TGTGCCAGCAGTTATCCGGGACAGGGCGGAGGCTACACCTTC
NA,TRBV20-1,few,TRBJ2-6,CSARVRPPNSGANVLTF,TGCAGTGCTAGAGTGCGGCCCCCGAACTCTGGGGCCAACGTCCTGACTTTC
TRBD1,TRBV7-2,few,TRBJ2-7,CASSLATGQGRIYEQYF,TGTGCCAGCAGCTTAGCAACCGGACAGGGACGAATCTACGAGCAGTACTTC
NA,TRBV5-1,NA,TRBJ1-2,CASSELDGNYGYTF,TGCGCCAGCAGCGAACTCGACGGAAACTATGGCTACACCTTC
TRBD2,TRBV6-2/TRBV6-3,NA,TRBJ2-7,CASEGLASPYEQYF,TGTGCCAGCGAGGGACTAGCGTCCCCCTACGAGCAGTACTTC
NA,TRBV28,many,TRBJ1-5,CASSSIDSATRINQPQHF,TGTGCCAGCAGCTCCATAGACAGCGCCACACGCATAAATCAGCCCCAGCATTTT
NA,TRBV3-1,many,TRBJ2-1,CASSRGVGEQFF,TGTGCCAGCAGCAGGGGGGTTGGGGAGCAGTTCTTC
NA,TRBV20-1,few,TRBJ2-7,CSARGTTYEQYF,TGCAGTGCTAGAGGGACAACCTACGAGCAGTACTTC
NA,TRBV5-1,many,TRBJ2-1,CASSWGRDEQFF,TGCGCCAGCAGCTGGGGAAGGGATGAGCAGTTCTTC
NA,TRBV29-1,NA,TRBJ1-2,CSVEASSYGYTF,TGCAGCGTTGAAGCCAGCAGCTATGGCTACACCTTC